This T cell receptor (beta chain) was captured by sequencing in a study of T cell changes during pregnancy in multiple sclerosis. Profiled with immunoSEQ multiplex PCR; TCRdb holds only in-frame clones, not every one. The profile shows about 100,000 clones, approximately 94% of them singletons. Germline V gene lookup returns CDR1 GTSNPN and CDR2 SVGIG (reference sequence). The CDR3 loop spans 16 amino acids. This receptor was taken from a female donor with multiple sclerosis, enrolled in a pregnancy study. The V gene is TRBV30, the J gene TRBJ2-1, with D possibly TRBD2 on 6 matching bases. The source was peripheral blood, collected in the second trimester of pregnancy. CDR3: CALEPLRGRYHNEQFF. CDR3 in DNA: TGTGCGTTGGAACCCCTTCGAGGGAGGTACCACAATGAGCAGTTCTTC.